This TCR beta chain was sequenced in a study of T-cell reconstitution after alpha-beta-depleted transplantation in children. TCRbeta library preparation incorporated unique molecular identifiers. TCRdb reanalysed the PCR reads using MiXCR and keeps one entry per CDR3 protein. The data hold roughly 670,000 distinct CDR3 sequences, with roughly 13% observed a single time. Regarding the study as a whole: Alpha-beta T cells about two months after transplant reportedly derived from several hundred expanded graft clones. Newly produced T cells mostly accounted for T-cell counts and diversity one year post-transplant. It was surviving recipient T cells and thymic progenitors that gave some patients high TCRbeta diversity at day 60.

The CDR3 is made up of 15 amino acids. CDR1 is SEHNR, CDR2 FQNEAQ, per germline (reference sequence). V was clipped by 2 bases and J by 1 base, with 12 bases between them. A note on this clonotype: Its antigen is not known.

The source of this sequence is a girl aged 2 to 10 with congenital amegakaryocytic thrombocytopenia, due to receive a stem cell transplant. Sequenced here: PBMCs, sampled before TCRalphabeta/CD19-depleted stem cell transplant. The chain couples TRBV7-9 to TRBJ2-7; unclear D gene. The CDR3 sequence: CASSLLAAGSYEQYF. CDR3 in DNA: TGTGCCAGCAGCTTACTGGCGGCAGGATCCTACGAGCAGTACTTC.